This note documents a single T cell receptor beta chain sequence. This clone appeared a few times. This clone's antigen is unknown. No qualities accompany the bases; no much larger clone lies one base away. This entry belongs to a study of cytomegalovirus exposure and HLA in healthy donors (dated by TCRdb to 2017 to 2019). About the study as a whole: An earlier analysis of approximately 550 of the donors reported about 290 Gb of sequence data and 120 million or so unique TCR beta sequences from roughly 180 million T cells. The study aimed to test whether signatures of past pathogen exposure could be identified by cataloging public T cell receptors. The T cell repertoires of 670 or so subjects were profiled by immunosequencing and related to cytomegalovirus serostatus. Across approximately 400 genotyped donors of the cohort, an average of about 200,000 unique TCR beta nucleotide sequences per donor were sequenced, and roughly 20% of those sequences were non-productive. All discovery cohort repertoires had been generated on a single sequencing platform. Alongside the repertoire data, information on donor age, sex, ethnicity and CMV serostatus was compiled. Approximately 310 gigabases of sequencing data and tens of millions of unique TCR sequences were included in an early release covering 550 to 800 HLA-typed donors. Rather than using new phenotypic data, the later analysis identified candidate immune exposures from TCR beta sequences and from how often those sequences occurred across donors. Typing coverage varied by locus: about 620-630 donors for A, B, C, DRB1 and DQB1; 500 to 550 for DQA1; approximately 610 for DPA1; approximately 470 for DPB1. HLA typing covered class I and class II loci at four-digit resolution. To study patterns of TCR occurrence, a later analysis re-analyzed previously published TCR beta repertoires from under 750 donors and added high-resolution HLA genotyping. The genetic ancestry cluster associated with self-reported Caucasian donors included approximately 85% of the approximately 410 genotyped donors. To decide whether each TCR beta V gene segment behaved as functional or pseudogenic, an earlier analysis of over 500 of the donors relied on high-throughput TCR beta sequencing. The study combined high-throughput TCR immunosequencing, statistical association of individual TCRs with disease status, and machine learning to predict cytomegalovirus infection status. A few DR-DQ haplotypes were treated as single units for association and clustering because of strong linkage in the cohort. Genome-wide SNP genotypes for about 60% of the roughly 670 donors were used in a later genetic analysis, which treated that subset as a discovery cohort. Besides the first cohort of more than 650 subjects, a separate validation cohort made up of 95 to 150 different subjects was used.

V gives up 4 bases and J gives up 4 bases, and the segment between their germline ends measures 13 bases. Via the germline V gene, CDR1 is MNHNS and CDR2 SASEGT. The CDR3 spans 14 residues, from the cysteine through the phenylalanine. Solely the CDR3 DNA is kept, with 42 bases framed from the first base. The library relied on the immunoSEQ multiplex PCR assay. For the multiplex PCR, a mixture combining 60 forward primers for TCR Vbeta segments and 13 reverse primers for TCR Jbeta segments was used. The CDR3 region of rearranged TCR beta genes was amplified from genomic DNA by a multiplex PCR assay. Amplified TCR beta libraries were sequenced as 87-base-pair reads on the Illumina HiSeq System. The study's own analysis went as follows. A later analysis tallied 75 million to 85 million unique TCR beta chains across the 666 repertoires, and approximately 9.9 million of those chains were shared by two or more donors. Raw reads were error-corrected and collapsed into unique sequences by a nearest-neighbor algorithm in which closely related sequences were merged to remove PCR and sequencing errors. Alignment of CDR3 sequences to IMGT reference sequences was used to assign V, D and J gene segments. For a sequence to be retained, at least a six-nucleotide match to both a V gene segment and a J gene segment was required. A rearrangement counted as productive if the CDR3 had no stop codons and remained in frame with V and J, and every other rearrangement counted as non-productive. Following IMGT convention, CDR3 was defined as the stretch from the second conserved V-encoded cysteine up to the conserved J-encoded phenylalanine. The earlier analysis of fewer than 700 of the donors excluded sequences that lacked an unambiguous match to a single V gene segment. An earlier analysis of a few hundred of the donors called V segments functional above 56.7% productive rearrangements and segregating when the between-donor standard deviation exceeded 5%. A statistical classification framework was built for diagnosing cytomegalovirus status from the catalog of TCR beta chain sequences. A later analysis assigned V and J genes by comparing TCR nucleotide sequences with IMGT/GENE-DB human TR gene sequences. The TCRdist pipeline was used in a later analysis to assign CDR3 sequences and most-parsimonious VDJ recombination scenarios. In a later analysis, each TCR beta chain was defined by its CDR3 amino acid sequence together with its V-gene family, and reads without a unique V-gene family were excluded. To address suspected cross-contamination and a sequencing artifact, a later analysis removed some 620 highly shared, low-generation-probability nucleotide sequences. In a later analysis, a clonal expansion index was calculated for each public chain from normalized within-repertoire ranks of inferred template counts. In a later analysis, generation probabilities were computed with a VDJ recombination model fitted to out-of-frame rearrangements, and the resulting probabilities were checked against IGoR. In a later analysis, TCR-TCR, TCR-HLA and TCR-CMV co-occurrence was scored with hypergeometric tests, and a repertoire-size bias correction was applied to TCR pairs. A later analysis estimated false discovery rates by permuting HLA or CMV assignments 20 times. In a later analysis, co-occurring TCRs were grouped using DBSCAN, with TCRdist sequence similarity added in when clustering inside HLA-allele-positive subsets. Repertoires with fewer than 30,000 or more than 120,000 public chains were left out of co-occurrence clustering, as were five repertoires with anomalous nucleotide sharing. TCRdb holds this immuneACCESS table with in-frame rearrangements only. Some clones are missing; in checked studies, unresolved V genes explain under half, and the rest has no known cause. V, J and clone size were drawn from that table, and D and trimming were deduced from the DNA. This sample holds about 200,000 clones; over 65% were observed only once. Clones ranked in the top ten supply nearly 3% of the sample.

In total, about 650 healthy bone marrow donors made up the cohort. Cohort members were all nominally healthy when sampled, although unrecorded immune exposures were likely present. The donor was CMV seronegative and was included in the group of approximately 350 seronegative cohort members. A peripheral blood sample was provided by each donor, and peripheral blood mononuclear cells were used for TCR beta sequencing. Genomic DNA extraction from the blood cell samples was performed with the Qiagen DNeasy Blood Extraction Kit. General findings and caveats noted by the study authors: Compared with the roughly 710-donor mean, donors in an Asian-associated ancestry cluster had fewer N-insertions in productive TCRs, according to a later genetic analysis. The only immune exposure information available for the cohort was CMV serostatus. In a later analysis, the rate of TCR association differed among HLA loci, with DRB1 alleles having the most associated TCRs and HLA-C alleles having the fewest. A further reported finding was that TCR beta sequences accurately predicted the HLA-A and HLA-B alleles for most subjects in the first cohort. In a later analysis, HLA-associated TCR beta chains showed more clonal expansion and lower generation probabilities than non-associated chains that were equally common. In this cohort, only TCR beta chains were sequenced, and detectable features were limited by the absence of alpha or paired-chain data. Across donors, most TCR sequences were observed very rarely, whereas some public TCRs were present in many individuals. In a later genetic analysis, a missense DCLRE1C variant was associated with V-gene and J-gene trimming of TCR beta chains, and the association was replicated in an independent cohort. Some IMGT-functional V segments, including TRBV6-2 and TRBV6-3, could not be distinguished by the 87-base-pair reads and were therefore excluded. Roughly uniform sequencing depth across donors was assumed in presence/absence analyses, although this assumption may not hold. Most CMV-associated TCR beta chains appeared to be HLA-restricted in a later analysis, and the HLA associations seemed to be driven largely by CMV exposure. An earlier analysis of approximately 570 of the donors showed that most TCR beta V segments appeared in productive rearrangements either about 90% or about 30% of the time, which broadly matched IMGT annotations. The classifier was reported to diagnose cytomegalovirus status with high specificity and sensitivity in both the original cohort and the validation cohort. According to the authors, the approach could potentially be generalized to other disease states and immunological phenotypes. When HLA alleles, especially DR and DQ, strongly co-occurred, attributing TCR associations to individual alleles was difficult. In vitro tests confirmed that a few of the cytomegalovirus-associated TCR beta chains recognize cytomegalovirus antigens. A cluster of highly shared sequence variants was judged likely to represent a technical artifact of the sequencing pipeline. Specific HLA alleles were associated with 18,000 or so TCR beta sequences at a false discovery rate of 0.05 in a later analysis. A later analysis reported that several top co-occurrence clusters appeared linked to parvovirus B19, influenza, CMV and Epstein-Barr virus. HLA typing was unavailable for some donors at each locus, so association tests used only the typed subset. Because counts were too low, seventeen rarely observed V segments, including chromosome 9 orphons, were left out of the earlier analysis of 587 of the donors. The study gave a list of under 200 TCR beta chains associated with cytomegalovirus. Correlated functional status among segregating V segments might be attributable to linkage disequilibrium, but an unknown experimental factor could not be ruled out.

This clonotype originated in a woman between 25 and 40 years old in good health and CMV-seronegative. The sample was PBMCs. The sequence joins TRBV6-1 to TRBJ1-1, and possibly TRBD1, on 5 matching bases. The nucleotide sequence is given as TGTGCCAGCAGTGTCGTCAGGGTTGGCACTGAAGCTTTCTTT. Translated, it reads CASSVVRVGTEAFF.